The rows below give T cell receptor beta chains drawn from one sample of a study of blood T cell repertoires in COVID-19. Produced via immunoSEQ multiplex PCR; TCRdb's table is partial and in-frame only. The table lists around 480,000 clones, about nine tenths of them singletons. What was sequenced was PBMCs or T cells enriched from blood (not recorded which). The receptors stem from a woman younger than 30 who had recovered from COVID-19. The CDR3 runs from the conserved cysteine through the conserved F or W. The D gene is left open where the match is weak. The listing skips clone size in some rows; elsewhere it reads once, few, many or a size class.

j_call,clone_size,d_call,v_call,cdr3_nt,cdr3_aa
TRBJ2-5,NA,NA,TRBV29-1,TGCAGCGTTTCACAACAGGGGGGGGAGACCCAGTACTTC,CSVSQQGGETQYF
TRBJ1-1,NA,NA,TRBV6-1,TGTGCCAGCAGTGAATTATTGAACACTGAAGCTTTCTTT,CASSELLNTEAFF
TRBJ1-1,NA,TRBD1,TRBV5-8,TGTGCCAGCAGCTCCGGGACAGGGAGGCCCACTGAAGCTTTCTTT,CASSSGTGRPTEAFF
TRBJ2-3,NA,TRBD1,TRBV6-2/TRBV6-3,TGTGCCAGCAGCCCGGACAGGACTCCTAGCACAGATACGCAGTATTTT,CASSPDRTPSTDTQYF
TRBJ2-7,NA,TRBD1,TRBV15,TGTGCCACCAGCAGAATGGGACAGGGCAGCTCCTACGAGCAGTACTTC,CATSRMGQGSSYEQYF
TRBJ1-5,NA,NA,TRBV5-1,TGCGCCAGCAGCATTCGGCCCCTCGGGGGGCAGCCCCAGCATTTT,CASSIRPLGGQPQHF
TRBJ2-1,NA,TRBD2,TRBV7-2,TGTGCCAGCAGCTTCTATATTAGCGGGGGGTACAATGAGCAGTTCTTC,CASSFYISGGYNEQFF
TRBJ2-1,NA,TRBD2,TRBV6-6,TGTGCCAGCAGTCCCAGCAAAGGACTAGCGGGGGCCGCCGCTCTTTGGAATGAGCAGTTCTTC,CASSPSKGLAGAAALWNEQFF
TRBJ1-1,NA,NA,TRBV4-1,TGCGCCAGCAGCCTCACAGAATTAACGAACACTGAAGCTTTCTTT,CASSLTELTNTEAFF
TRBJ1-6,NA,NA,TRBV28,TGTGCCAGCAGCCGTATTAATTCACCCCTCCACTTT,CASSRINSPLHF
TRBJ2-5,NA,NA,TRBV10-3,TGTGCCATCCAGGGGTCCGCGCTTGAGACCCAGTACTTC,CAIQGSALETQYF
TRBJ1-1,NA,TRBD1,TRBV5-1,TGCGCCAGCAGCCCGGGACAGGGGTCGCCTGAAGCTTTCTTT,CASSPGQGSPEAFF
TRBJ2-7,NA,TRBD1,TRBV7-2,TGTGCCAGCAGCTTAGGTTGGGACAGGGCCGCGGGTGGTCACGAGCAGTACTTC,CASSLGWDRAAGGHEQYF
TRBJ1-5,NA,NA,TRBV5-1,TGCGCCAGCAGCCCCCTGGGAGCAAATAGCAATCAGCCCCAGCATTTT,CASSPLGANSNQPQHF
TRBJ1-1,NA,NA,TRBV7-8,TGTGCCAGCCGGAAGGCAGGGATAAGCAACACTGAAGCTTTCTTT,CASRKAGISNTEAFF
TRBJ2-7,once,TRBD2,TRBV3-1/TRBV3-2,TGTGCCAGCAGCCATACTAGCGGGGGGGCGAAGGAGCAGTACTTC,CASSHTSGGAKEQYF
TRBJ2-1,NA,NA,TRBV2,TGTGCCAGCAGGGGATCGGGGGGCTTCCCAAGCAATGAGCAGTTCTTC,CASRGSGGFPSNEQFF
TRBJ1-5,NA,NA,TRBV20-1,TGCAGTGCTAGTGACCGCAGGGGCCTCAGTCAGCCCCAGCATTTT,CSASDRRGLSQPQHF
TRBJ2-4,few,NA,TRBV5-6,TGTGCCAGCAGCTTCGGGGGGACAAGGAAAAACATTCAGTACTTC,CASSFGGTRKNIQYF
TRBJ1-3,NA,NA,TRBV9,TGTGCCAGCAGCCTTGTTGCAACAGGGGGAAACACCATATATTTT,CASSLVATGGNTIYF
TRBJ1-1,NA,TRBD1,TRBV3-1/TRBV3-2,TGTGCCAGCAGCCCCGTTCGGCAGGGGGAAACTGAAGCTTTCTTT,CASSPVRQGETEAFF
TRBJ2-5,NA,NA,TRBV5-6,TGTGCCAGCAGCGGAGAATTGAGCCGCAGGGCCCAGTACTTC,CASSGELSRRAQYF
TRBJ1-1,NA,NA,TRBV5-4,TGTGCCAGCAGCTTGATGGGCACCCGGGGCACTGAAGCTTTCTTT,CASSLMGTRGTEAFF
TRBJ1-2,NA,NA,TRBV30,TGTGCCTGGAGTCACTGGACAGTCTATGGCTACACCTTC,CAWSHWTVYGYTF
TRBJ2-3,NA,TRBD2,TRBV12-5,TGTGCTAGTGGTTGGGGGACTAGCGGAGATACGCAGTATTTT,CASGWGTSGDTQYF
TRBJ2-3,NA,TRBD1,TRBV12-3/TRBV12-4,TGTGCCAGCAAGGTGACAGGGGAAGATACGCAGTATTTT,CASKVTGEDTQYF
TRBJ1-1,NA,NA,TRBV7-2,TGTGCCAGCAGCTTAGTGTACGGGAACACTGAAGCTTTCTTT,CASSLVYGNTEAFF